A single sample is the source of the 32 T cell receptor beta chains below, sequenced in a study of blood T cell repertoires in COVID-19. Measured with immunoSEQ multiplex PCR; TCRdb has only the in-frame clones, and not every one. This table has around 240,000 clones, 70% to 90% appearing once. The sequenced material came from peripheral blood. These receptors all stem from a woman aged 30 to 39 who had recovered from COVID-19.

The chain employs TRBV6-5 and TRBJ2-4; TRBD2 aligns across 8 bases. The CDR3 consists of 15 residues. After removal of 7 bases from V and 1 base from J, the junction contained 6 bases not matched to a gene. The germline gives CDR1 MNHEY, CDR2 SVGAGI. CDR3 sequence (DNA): TGTGCCAGCACCGCCGGGGGGGCGGCCAAAAACATTCAGTACTTC. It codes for CASTAGGAAKNIQYF.

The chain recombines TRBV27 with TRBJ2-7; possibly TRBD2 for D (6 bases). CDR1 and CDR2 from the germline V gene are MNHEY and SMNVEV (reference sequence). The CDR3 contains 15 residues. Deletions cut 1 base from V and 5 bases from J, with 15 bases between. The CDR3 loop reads CASSLFPGTADEQYF. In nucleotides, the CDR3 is TGTGCCAGCAGTTTATTTCCCGGGACTGCGGACGAGCAGTACTTC.

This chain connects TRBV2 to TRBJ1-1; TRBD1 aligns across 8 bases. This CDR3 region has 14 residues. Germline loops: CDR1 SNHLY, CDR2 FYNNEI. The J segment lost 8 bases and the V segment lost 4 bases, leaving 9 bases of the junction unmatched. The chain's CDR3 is CASSVEGTGLEAFF. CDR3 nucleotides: TGTGCCAGCAGTGTGGAAGGGACAGGATTAGAAGCTTTCTTT.

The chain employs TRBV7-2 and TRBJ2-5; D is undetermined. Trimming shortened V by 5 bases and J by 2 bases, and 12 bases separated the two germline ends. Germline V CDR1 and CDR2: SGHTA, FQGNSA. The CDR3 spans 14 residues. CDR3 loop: CASSTNKNQETQYF. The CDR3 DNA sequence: TGTGCCAGCAGCACTAACAAGAATCAAGAGACCCAGTACTTC.

The CDR3 DNA reads as TGTGCCAGCAGCTTGGACAGGGTCCACGAGCAGTACTTC. This gives the protein CASSLDRVHEQYF. The chain couples TRBV6-2 or TRBV6-3 to TRBJ2-7, with TRBD1 matching 8 bases. The CDR3 has 13 amino acids. V was clipped by 6 bases and J by 5 bases; unmatched bases: 6. The V gene's germline CDR1 is MNHEY and CDR2 SVGEGT.

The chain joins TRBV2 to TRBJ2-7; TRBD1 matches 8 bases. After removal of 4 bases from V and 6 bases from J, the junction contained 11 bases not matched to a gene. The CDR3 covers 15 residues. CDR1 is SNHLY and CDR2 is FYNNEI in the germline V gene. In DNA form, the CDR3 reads TGTGCCAGCAGTGGCCAGGGGGCGAGCTTGCCCGAGCAGTACTTC. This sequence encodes CASSGQGASLPEQYF.

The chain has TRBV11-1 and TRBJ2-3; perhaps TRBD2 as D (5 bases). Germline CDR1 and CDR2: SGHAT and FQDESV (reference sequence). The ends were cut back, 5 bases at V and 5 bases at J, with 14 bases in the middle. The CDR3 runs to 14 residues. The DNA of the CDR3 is TGTGCCAGCAGCCTCCAACTAGAAGGAGATACGCAGTATTTT. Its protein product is CASSLQLEGDTQYF.

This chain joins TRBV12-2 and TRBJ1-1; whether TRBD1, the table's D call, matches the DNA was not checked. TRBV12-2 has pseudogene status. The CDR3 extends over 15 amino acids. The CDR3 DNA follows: TGTGCAAGGAAACCACAGGGGGCCGGGAACACTGAAGCTTTCTTT. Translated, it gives CARKPQGAGNTEAFF.

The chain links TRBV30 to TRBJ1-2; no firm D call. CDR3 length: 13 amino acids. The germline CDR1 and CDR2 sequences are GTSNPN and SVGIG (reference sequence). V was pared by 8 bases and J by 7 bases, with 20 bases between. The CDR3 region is CALYPVPSGGYTF. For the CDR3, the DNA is TGTGCCCTCTACCCCGTACCTTCTGGTGGCTACACCTTC.

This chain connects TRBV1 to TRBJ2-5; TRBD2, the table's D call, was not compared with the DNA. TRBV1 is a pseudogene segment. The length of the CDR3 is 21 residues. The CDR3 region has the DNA TGCACCAGCAGCCAGGCCACTAGCACGTCCAGTGGGGCGGGGGTACAAGAGACCCAGTACTTC. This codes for CTSSQATSTSSGAGVQETQYF.

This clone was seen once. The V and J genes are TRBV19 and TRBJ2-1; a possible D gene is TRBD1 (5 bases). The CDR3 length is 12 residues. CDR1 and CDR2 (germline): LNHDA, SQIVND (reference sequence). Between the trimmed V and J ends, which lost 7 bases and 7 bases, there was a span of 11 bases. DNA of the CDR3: TGTGCCAGTACCCAGGGATGGAATGAGCAGTTCTTC. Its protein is CASTQGWNEQFF.

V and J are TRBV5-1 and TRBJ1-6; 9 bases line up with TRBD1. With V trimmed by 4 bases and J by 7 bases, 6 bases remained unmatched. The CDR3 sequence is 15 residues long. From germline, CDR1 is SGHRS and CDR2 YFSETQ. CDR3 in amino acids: CASSRGQGMNSPLHF. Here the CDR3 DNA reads TGCGCCAGCAGCCGGGGACAGGGAATGAATTCACCCCTCCACTTT.

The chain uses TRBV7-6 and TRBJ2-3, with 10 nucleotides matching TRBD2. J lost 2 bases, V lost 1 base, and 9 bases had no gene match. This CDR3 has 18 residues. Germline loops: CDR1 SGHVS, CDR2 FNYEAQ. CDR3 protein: CASSLGGLAGAYTDTQYF. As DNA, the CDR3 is TGTGCCAGCAGCTTAGGAGGTCTAGCGGGGGCCTACACAGATACGCAGTATTTT. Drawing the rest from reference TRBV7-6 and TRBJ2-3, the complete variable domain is GAGVSQSPRYKVTKRGQDVALRCDPISGHVSLYWYRQALGQGPEFLTYFNYEAQQDKSGLPNDRFSAERPEGSISTLTIQRTEQRDSAMYRCASSLGGLAGAYTDTQYFGPGTRLTVL.

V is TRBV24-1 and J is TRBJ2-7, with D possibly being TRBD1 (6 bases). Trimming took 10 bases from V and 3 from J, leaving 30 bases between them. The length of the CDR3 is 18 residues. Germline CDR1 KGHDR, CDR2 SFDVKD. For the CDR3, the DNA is TGTGCCACGTCCCTGGGACATTCGGGGTATCGAACGCTCTACGAGCAGTACTTC. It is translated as CATSLGHSGYRTLYEQYF.

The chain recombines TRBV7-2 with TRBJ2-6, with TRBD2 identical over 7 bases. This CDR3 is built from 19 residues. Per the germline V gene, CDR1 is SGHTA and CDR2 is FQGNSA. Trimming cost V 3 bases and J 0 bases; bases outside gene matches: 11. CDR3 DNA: TGTGCCAGCAGCTTTTGGGGTCGGCGGGGGAGCTCTGGGGCCAACGTCCTGACTTTC. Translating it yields CASSFWGRRGSSGANVLTF.

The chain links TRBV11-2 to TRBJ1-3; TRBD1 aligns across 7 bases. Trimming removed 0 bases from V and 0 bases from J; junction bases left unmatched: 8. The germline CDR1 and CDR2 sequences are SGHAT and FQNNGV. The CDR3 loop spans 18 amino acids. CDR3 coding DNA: TGTGCCAGCAGCTTAGATCTCCCGACAGGGCGCTCTGGAAACACCATATATTTT. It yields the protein CASSLDLPTGRSGNTIYF. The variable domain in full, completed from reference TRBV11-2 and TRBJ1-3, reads EAGVAQSPRYKIIEKRQSVAFWCNPISGHATLYWYQQILGQGPKLLIQFQNNGVVDDSQLPKDRFSAERLKGVDSTLKIQPAKLEDSAVYLCASSLDLPTGRSGNTIYFGEGSWLTVV.

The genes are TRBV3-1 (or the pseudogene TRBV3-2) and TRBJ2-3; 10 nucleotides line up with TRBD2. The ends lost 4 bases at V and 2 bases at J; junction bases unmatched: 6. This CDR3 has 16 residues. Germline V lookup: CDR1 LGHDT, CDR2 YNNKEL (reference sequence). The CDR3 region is CASSLLAGGYTDTQYF. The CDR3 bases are TGTGCCAGCAGCCTCTTAGCGGGGGGTTACACAGATACGCAGTATTTT.

The CDR3 bases are TGTGCCAGCAGCTGGACAGGTCGCCTATCGAACACTGAAGCTTTCTTT. Its translation: CASSWTGRLSNTEAFF. This rearrangement joins TRBV11-2 to TRBJ1-1; 7 positions agree with TRBD1. The CDR3 has 16 residues. J was trimmed by 1 base and V by 4 bases; bases with no gene match: 9. Looked up from germline, CDR1 is SGHAT and CDR2 is FQNNGV.

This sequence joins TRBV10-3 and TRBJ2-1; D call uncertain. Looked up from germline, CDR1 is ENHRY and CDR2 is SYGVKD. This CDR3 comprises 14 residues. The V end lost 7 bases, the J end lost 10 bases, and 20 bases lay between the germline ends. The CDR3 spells CAITRNQALEEQFF. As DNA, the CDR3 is TGTGCCATCACCCGGAACCAAGCCTTGGAGGAGCAGTTCTTC.

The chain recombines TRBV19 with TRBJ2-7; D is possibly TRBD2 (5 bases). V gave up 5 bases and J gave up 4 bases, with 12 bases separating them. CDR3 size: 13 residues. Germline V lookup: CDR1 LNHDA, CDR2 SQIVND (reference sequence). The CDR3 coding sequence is TGTGCCAGTAGTTTTGGCAGGACTTACGAGCAGTACTTC. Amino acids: CASSFGRTYEQYF.

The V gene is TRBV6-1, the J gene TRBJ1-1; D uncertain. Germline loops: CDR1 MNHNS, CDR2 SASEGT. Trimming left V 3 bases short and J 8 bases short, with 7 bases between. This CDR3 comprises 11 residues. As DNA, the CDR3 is TGTGCCAGCAGTGACAGAATCGAAGCTTTCTTT. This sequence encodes CASSDRIEAFF.

In DNA form, the CDR3 reads TGTGCCAGCAGGCACCTGGGCAATTCACCCCTCCACTTT. Translating it yields CASRHLGNSPLHF. The J gene is TRBJ1-6, the V gene TRBV6-5; D ambiguous. The CDR3 length is 13 residues. The germline gives CDR1 MNHEY, CDR2 SVGAGI. With 6 bases removed from V and 7 bases from J, the gap between germline ends came to 10 bases.

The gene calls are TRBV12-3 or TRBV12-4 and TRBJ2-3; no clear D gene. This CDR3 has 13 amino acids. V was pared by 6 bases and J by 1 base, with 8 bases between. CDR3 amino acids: CASRRTGTDTQYF. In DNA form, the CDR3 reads TGTGCCAGCAGGCGTACAGGCACAGATACGCAGTATTTT.

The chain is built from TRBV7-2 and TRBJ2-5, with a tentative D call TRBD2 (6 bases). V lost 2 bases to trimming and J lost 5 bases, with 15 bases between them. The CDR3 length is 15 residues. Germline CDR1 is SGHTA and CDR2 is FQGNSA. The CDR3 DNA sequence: TGTGCCAGCAGCTTAAGATCTTGGGGGGTGGAGACCCAGTACTTC. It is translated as CASSLRSWGVETQYF.

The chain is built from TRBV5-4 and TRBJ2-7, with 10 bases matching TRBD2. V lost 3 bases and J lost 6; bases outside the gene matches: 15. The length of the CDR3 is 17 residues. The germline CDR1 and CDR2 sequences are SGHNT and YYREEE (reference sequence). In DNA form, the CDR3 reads TGTGCCAGCAGCTGGGTGGCTAGCGGGGGCCTCGGTGGCGAGCAGTACTTC. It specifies CASSWVASGGLGGEQYF.

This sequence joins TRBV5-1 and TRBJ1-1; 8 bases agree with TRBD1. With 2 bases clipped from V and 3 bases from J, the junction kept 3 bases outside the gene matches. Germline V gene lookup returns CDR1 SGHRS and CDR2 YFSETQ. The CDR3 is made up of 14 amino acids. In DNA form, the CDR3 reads TGCGCCAGCAGCTTTGAGACAGGGGACACTGAAGCTTTCTTT. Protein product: CASSFETGDTEAFF.

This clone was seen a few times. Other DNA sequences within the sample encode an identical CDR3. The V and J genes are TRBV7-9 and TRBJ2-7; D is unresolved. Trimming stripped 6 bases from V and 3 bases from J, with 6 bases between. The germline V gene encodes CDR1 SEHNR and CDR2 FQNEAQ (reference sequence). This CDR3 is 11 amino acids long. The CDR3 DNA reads TGTGCCAGCAGTTCTCTCTACGAGCAGTACTTC. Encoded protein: CASSSLYEQYF.

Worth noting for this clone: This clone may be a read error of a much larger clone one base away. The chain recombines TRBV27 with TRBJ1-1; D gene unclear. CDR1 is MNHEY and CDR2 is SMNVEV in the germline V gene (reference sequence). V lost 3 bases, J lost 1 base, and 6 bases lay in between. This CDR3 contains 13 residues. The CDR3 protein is CASSLGENTEAFF. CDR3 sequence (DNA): TGTGCCAGCAGTTTGGGAGAGAACACTGAAGCTTTCTTT.

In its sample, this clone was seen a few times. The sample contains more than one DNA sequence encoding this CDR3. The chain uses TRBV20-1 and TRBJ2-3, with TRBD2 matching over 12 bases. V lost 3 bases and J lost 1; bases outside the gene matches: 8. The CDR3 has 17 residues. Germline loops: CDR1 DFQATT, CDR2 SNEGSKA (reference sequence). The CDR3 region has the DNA TGCAGTGCTAGTGGTCTAGCGGGGGGGCCTGGCACAGATACGCAGTATTTT. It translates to CSASGLAGGPGTDTQYF.

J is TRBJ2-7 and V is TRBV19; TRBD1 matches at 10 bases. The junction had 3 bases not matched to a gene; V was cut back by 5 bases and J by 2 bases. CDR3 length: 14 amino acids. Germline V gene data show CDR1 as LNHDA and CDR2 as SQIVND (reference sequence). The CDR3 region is CASSGDRGPYEQYF. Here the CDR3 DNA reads TGTGCCAGTAGTGGTGACAGGGGGCCCTACGAGCAGTACTTC. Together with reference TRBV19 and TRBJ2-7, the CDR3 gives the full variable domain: DGGITQSPKYLFRKEGQNVTLSCEQNLNHDAMYWYRQDPGQGLRLIYYSQIVNDFQKGDIAEGYSVSREKKESFPLTVTSAQKNPTAFYLCASSGDRGPYEQYFGPGTRLTVT.

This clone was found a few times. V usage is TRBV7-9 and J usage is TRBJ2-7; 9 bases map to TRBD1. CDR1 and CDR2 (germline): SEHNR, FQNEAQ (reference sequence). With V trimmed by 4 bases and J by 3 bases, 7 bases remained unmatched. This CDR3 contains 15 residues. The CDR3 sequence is CASSSTGTGLYEQYF. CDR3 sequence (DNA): TGTGCCAGCAGCTCCACCGGGACAGGGCTCTACGAGCAGTACTTC.

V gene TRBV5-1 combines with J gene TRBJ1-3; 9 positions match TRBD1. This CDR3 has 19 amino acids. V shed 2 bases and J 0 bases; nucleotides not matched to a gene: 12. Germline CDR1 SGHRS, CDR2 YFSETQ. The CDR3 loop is CASSFGTGPPSSSGNTIYF. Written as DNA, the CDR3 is TGCGCCAGCAGCTTTGGGACAGGGCCACCCTCCAGCTCTGGAAACACCATATATTTT.